Presented here are 24 T cell receptor beta chains from one specimen sequenced in a study of control samples from healthy donors and cancer patients. TCRdb's copy holds only in-frame clones and misses some; the assay was immunoSEQ multiplex PCR. In the table there are roughly 400,000 clones, about 93% of which are singletons. The sample consisted of PBMCs. All receptors come from a man aged 35 to 55 with head and neck cancer.

V is TRBV12-5 and J is TRBJ2-7; the D is unclear. The CDR3 extends over 12 amino acids. V was clipped by 8 bases and J by 5 bases, with 13 bases between them. CDR1 LGHNT and CDR2 FRNRAP come from the germline V gene. As DNA, the CDR3 is TGTGCTAGTTCCCCAAGACACCACGAGCAGTACTTC. Protein: CASSPRHHEQYF.

The V gene is TRBV1, the J gene TRBJ2-1. TRBV1 is a documented pseudogene. The CDR3 is 15 residues long. The CDR3 sequence: CTSSQDWRAYNEQFF. The CDR3 nucleotides are TGCACCAGCAGCCAAGATTGGCGTGCCTACAATGAGCAGTTCTTC.

This chain connects TRBV30 to TRBJ1-6, with 10 bases matching TRBD1. Per the germline V gene, CDR1 is GTSNPN and CDR2 is SVGIG (reference sequence). Unmatched junction bases numbered 7, after V lost 3 bases and J lost 8 bases. CDR3 length: 15 amino acids. The CDR3 bases are TGTGCCTGGAGACCTAGGGACAGGGGAGATTCACCCCTCCACTTT. Its translation is CAWRPRDRGDSPLHF.

V and J are TRBV6-5 and TRBJ1-5; 8 bases are a match to TRBD1. Looked up from germline, CDR1 is MNHEY and CDR2 is SVGAGI. The CDR3 spans 15 residues. Trimming took 6 bases from V and 0 from J; bases not matched to a gene: 4. The CDR3 sequence is CASSPDRDSNQPQHF. In DNA form, the CDR3 reads TGTGCCAGCAGCCCGGACAGGGATAGCAATCAGCCCCAGCATTTT.

The chain couples TRBV10-3 to TRBJ2-3; D remains ambiguous. The ends were cut back, 0 bases at V and 10 bases at J, with 20 bases in the middle. Germline V gene sequence: CDR1 ENHRY, CDR2 SYGVKD. This CDR3 has 16 residues. Written as DNA, the CDR3 is TGTGCCATCAGTGAGTCGATTCTTCCTCCTTCCGAAGCGCAGTATTTT. This encodes CAISESILPPSEAQYF.

The CDR3 loop is CASRSGSGNTIYF. The CDR3 coding sequence is TGTGCCAGCAGGTCGGGCTCTGGAAACACCATATATTTT. This rearrangement joins TRBV6-5 to TRBJ1-3; D is uncertain. The germline V and J ends were trimmed by 6 bases and 0 bases, with 6 bases remaining between them. Germline CDR1 is MNHEY and CDR2 is SVGAGI. The CDR3 length is 13 residues.

The gene calls are TRBV7-5 and TRBJ1-5; TRBD1 is taken as the D call from the table, unchecked against the DNA. TRBV7-5 is assigned pseudogene status. The CDR3 runs 16 residues. CDR3 bases: TGTGCCAGAAGTTATACCGGGACAGGGTACAATCAGCCCCAGCATTTT. Encoded protein: CARSYTGTGYNQPQHF.

The genes are TRBV4-1 and TRBJ2-2; the D call may be TRBD1 or TRBD2 (6 bases each). This CDR3 comprises 15 residues. V was trimmed by 4 bases and J by 0 bases, leaving 9 bases between them. From germline, CDR1 is MGHRA and CDR2 YSYEKL. CDR3 sequence: CASSPRGPNTGELFF. The CDR3 nucleotides read TGCGCCAGCAGCCCCCGGGGGCCGAACACCGGGGAGCTGTTTTTT.

This chain uses TRBV7-2 with TRBJ2-7; no definite D call. The CDR3 spans 13 residues. Germline CDR1 is SGHTA and CDR2 is FQGNSA. V lost 1 base, J lost 4 bases, and 8 bases lay in between. For the CDR3, the DNA is TGTGCCAGCAGCTTAGTTGTGCCATACGAGCAGTACTTC. This encodes CASSLVVPYEQYF.

In its sample, this clone was seen once. The CDR3 is CASSYSRHADTQYF. The CDR3 coding sequence is TGTGCCAGCAGTTACTCGAGACACGCAGATACGCAGTATTTT. V and J are TRBV6-2 or TRBV6-3 and TRBJ2-3; D not certain. The CDR3 is 14 residues long. The V end lost 0 bases, the J end lost 4 bases, and 8 bases lay between the germline ends. In germline, CDR1 is MNHEY, CDR2 SVGEGT.

The genes are TRBV2 and TRBJ2-2; D is uncertain. The ends were cut back, 0 bases at V and 6 bases at J, with 20 bases in the middle. This CDR3 comprises 18 residues. Germline assignment: CDR1 SNHLY and CDR2 FYNNEI. The CDR3 is CASSEARATNLGAGELFF. In nucleotides, the CDR3 is TGTGCCAGCAGTGAAGCGCGAGCGACCAACCTTGGGGCCGGGGAGCTGTTTTTT.

The chain joins TRBV5-1 to TRBJ1-1, with 8 nucleotides matching TRBD1. Germline V gene sequence: CDR1 SGHRS, CDR2 YFSETQ. The CDR3 extends over 16 amino acids. V dropped 3 bases and J dropped 4; count of bases not matched to a gene: 11. CDR3 nucleotides: TGCGCCAGCAGCTATGCGAGACAGGGGACGATCACTGAAGCTTTCTTT. Protein sequence: CASSYARQGTITEAFF.

The rearrangement joins TRBV6-5 to TRBJ2-2; D is uncertain. The V and J ends lost 7 bases and 5 bases respectively, with 17 bases between them. The CDR3 length is 15 residues. Germline CDR1 reads MNHEY; CDR2 reads SVGAGI. This CDR3 is CASTPSLLRTGELFF. The CDR3 DNA follows: TGTGCCAGCACCCCAAGCCTTCTGAGGACCGGGGAGCTGTTTTTT.

This sequence joins TRBV7-8 and TRBJ1-4, with a possible D match to TRBD1 (5 bases). CDR1 and CDR2 from the germline V gene are SGHVS and FQNEAQ. Trimming took 6 bases from V and 3 from J, leaving 11 bases between them. The CDR3 is 14 amino acids. CDR3 protein: CASSLGRANEKLFF. The CDR3 DNA follows: TGTGCCAGCAGTTTGGGGCGGGCTAATGAAAAACTGTTTTTT.

The chain couples TRBV28 to TRBJ1-1, with 9 positions matching TRBD1. J lost 1 base, V lost 8 bases, and 2 bases had no gene match. Germline V CDR1 and CDR2: MDHEN, SYDVKM. The CDR3 is 13 residues long. This CDR3 is CASGTGPNTEAFF. CDR3 DNA sequence: TGTGCCAGCGGGACAGGGCCGAACACTGAAGCTTTCTTT. The full variable domain, completed using reference TRBV28 and TRBJ1-1, is DVKVTQSSRYLVKRTGEKVFLECVQDMDHENMFWYRQDPGLGLRLIYFSYDVKMKEKGDIPEGYSVSREKKERFSLILESASTNQTSMYLCASGTGPNTEAFFGQGTRLTVV.

The rearrangement uses TRBV2 and TRBJ1-6; no reliable D call. V lost 2 bases and J 9 bases, leaving 11 bases between the germline ends. The CDR3 runs to 14 residues. Looked up from germline, CDR1 is SNHLY and CDR2 is FYNNEI. This CDR3 reads CASSELPWGSPLHF. The CDR3 DNA is TGTGCCAGCAGTGAATTACCCTGGGGTTCACCCCTCCACTTT.

The chain uses TRBV5-1 and TRBJ1-2, with 9 nucleotides matching TRBD1. Germline V lookup: CDR1 SGHRS, CDR2 YFSETQ. Unmatched junction bases numbered 10, after V lost 2 bases and J lost 5 bases. The CDR3 contains 16 residues. The CDR3 DNA is TGCGCCAGCAGCTTTGCACCGGGACAGGGTGGATATGGCTACACCTTC. Translated: CASSFAPGQGGYGYTF.

This clone has more than one count but fewer than ten. This chain links TRBV10-1 with TRBJ1-2; the D is unclear. Germline lookup yields CDR1 WNHNN and CDR2 SYGVQD (reference sequence). This CDR3 is 14 amino acids long. Trimming removed 2 bases at V and 4 bases at J, with 11 bases between. In DNA form, the CDR3 reads TGCGCCAGCAGTGAGGGAAGCAGAGGCTATGGCTACACCTTC. This sequence encodes CASSEGSRGYGYTF.

The chain joins TRBV7-9 to TRBJ2-3, with 13 bases identical to TRBD2. Germline values: CDR1 SEHNR, CDR2 FQNEAQ (reference sequence). The junction had 5 bases not matched to a gene; V was cut back by 4 bases and J by 1 base. The CDR3 spans 17 residues. The CDR3 loop is CASSSWTSGGRTDTQYF. CDR3 nucleotides: TGTGCCAGCAGCTCCTGGACTAGCGGGGGTCGCACAGATACGCAGTATTTT.

This sequence joins TRBV27 and TRBJ2-3, with 7 positions matching TRBD1. V shed 5 bases, J shed 4 bases, and the junction held 3 bases outside the gene matches. Germline V gene data show CDR1 as MNHEY and CDR2 as SMNVEV (reference sequence). CDR3 length: 13 amino acids. CDR3 sequence reads: CASSQQGSDTQYF. The CDR3 nucleotides are TGTGCCAGCAGTCAACAGGGGTCAGATACGCAGTATTTT.

This chain connects TRBV10-3 to TRBJ2-2; D tentatively reads TRBD1 or TRBD2 (5 bases each). This CDR3 is built from 17 residues. V shed 2 bases and J shed 1 base, with 14 bases lying between them. Germline assignment: CDR1 ENHRY and CDR2 SYGVKD. CDR3 sequence (DNA): TGTGCCATCAGTGAGAGGGCAGGGACCGTGAACACCGGGGAGCTGTTTTTT. This gives the protein CAISERAGTVNTGELFF.

J is TRBJ2-7 and V is TRBV21-1; TRBD1 is the table's D call and was not checked against the DNA. TRBV21-1 is termed a pseudogene. The CDR3 is 15 residues long. CDR3 DNA sequence: TGTGCCAGCAGCACCAGACAGTCCCCCTACTACGAGCAGTACTTC. Its translation is CASSTRQSPYYEQYF.

The rearrangement joins TRBV4-3 to TRBJ1-4; D not resolved. Per the germline V gene, CDR1 is LGHNA and CDR2 is YSLEER. This CDR3 contains 13 residues. Between the trimmed V and J ends, which lost 1 base and 5 bases, there was a span of 5 bases. The CDR3: CASSQALNEKLFF. The CDR3 nucleotides read TGCGCCAGCAGCCAAGCTCTAAATGAAAAACTGTTTTTT.

The J gene is TRBJ1-2, the V gene TRBV5-8; D may be TRBD1 (6 bases). The germline V gene encodes CDR1 SGHTS and CDR2 YDEGEE. The V end lost 1 base, the J end lost 4 bases, and 20 bases lay between the germline ends. CDR3 size: 17 residues. The CDR3 bases are TGTGCCAGCAGCTTGACGGTCTCAGACAGGCCGCTCTATGGCTACACCTTC. This encodes CASSLTVSDRPLYGYTF.